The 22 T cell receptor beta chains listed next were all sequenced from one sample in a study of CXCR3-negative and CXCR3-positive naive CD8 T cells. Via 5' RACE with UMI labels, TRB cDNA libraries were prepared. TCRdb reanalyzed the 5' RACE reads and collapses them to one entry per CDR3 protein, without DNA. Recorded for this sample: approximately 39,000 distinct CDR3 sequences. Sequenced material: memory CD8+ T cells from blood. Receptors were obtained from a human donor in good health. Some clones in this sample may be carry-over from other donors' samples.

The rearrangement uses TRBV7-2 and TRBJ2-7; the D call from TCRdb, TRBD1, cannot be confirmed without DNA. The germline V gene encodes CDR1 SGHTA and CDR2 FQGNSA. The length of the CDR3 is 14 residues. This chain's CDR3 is CASSLGGAAYEQYF.

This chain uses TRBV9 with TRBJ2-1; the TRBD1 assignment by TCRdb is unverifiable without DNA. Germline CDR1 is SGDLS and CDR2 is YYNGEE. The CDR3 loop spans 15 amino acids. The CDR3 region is CASSVDRGMLDEQFF.

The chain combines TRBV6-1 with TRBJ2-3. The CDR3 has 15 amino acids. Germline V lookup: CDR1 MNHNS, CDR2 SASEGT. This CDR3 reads CASSEALGSGDTQYF.

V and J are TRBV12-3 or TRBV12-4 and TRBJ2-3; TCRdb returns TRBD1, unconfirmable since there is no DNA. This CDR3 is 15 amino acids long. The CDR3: CASIYRLAGEDTQYF.

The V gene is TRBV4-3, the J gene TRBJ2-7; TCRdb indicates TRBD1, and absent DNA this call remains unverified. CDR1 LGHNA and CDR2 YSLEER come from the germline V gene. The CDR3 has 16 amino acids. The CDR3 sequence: CASSQDEGTGSYEQYF.

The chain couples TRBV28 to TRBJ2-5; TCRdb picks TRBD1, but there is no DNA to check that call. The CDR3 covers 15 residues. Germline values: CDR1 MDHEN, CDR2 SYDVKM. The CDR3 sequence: CASSQAGSGQETQYF. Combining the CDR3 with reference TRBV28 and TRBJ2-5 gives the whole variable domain DVKVTQSSRYLVKRTGEKVFLECVQDMDHENMFWYRQDPGLGLRLIYFSYDVKMKEKGDIPEGYSVSREKKERFSLILESASTNQTSMYLCASSQAGSGQETQYFGPGTRLLVL.

The CDR3 sequence: CASSLGRRGTGELFF. This chain joins TRBV5-1 and TRBJ2-2; TCRdb lists TRBD1, though no DNA is available to test this call. Germline CDR1 SGHRS, CDR2 YFSETQ. The CDR3 has 15 residues.

The CDR3 loop is CASGLPFGQGEQYF. The rearrangement joins TRBV27 to TRBJ2-7; TCRdb selects TRBD1, and the lack of DNA leaves this call unchecked. Germline V gene sequence: CDR1 MNHEY, CDR2 SMNVEV (reference sequence). The CDR3 runs 14 residues.

The CDR3 loop is CASSTSGASYNEQFF. The chain combines TRBV7-9 with TRBJ2-1. This CDR3 has 15 residues. The germline V gene encodes CDR1 SEHNR and CDR2 FQNEAQ (reference sequence). Full variable domain (remainder filled in from reference TRBV7-9 and TRBJ2-1): DTGVSQNPRHKITKRGQNVTFRCDPISEHNRLYWYRQTLGQGPEFLTYFQNEAQLEKSRLLSDRFSAERPKGSFSTLEIQRTEQGDSAMYLCASSTSGASYNEQFFGPGTRLTVL.

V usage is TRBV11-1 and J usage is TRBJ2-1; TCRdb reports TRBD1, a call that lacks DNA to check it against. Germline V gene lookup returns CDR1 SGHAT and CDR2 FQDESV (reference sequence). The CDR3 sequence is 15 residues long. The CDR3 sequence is CAITPSGWAVNEQFF.

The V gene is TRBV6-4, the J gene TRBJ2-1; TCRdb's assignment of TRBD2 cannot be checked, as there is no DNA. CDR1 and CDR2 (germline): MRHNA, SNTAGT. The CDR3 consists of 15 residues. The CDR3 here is CASSDSSGGESEQFF.

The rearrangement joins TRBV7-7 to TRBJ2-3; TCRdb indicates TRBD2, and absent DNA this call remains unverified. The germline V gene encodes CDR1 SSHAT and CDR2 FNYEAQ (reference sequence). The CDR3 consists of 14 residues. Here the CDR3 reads CAGSPGLGWDTQYF.

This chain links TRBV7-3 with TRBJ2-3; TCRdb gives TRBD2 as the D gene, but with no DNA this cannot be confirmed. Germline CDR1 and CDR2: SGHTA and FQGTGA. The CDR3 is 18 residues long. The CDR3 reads CASSLTDSGGQFTDTQYF.

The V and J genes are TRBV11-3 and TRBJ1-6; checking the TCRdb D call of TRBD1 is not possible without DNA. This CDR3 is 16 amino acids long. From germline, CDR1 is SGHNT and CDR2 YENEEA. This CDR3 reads CASSLAGDASGSPLHF.

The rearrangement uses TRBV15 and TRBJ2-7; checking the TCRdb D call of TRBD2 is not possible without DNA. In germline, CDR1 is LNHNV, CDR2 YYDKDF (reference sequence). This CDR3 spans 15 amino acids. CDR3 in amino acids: CATSISGGSLYEQYF.

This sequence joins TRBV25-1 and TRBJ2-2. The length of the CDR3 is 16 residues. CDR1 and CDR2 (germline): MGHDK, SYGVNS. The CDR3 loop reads CASSELGRGDTGELFF.

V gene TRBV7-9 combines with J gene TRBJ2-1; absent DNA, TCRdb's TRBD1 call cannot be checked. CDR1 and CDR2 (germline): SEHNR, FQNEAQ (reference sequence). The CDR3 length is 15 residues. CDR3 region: CASSLFVTGNNEQFF.

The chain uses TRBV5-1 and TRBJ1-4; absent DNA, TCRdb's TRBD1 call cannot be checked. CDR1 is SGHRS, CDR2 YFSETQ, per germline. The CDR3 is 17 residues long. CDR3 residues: CASSLSVGGSTNEKLFF.

CDR3 sequence: CASSNSEIQETQYF. The gene calls are TRBV6-5 and TRBJ2-5. The germline V gene has CDR1 MNHEY and CDR2 SVGAGI. The CDR3 consists of 14 residues.

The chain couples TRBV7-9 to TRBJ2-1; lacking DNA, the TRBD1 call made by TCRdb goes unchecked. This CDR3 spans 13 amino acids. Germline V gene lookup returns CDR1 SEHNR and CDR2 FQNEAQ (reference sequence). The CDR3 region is CASSFSGDNEQFF.

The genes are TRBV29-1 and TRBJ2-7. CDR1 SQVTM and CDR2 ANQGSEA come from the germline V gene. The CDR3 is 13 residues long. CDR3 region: CSVEETNSYEQYF.

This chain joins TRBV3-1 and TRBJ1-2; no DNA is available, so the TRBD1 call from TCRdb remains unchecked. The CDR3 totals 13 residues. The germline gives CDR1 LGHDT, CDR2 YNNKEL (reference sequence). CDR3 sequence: CASSPGTGEGYTF. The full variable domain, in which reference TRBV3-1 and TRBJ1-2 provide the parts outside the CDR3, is DTAVSQTPKYLVTQMGNDKSIKCEQNLGHDTMYWYKQDSKKFLKIMFSYNNKELIINETVPNRFSPKSPDKAHLNLHINSLELGDSAVYFCASSPGTGEGYTFGSGTRLTVV.